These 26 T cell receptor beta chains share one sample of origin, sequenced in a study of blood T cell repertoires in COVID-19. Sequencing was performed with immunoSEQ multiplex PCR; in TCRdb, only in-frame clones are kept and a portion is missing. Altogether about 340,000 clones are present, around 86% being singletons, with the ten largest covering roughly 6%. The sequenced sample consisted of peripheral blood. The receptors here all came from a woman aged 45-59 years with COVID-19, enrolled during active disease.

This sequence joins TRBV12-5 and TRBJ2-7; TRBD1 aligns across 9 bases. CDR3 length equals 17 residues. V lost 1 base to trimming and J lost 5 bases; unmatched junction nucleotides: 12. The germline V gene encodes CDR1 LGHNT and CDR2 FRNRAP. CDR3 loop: CASGLANWDRDLHEQYF. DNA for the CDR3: TGTGCTAGTGGTTTGGCTAATTGGGACAGGGATCTCCACGAGCAGTACTTC. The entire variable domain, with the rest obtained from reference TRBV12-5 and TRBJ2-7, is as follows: DARVTQTPRHKVTEMGQEVTMRCQPILGHNTVFWYRQTMMQGLELLAYFRNRAPLDDSGMPKDRFSAEMPDATLATLKIQPSEPRDSAVYFCASGLANWDRDLHEQYFGPGTRLTVT.

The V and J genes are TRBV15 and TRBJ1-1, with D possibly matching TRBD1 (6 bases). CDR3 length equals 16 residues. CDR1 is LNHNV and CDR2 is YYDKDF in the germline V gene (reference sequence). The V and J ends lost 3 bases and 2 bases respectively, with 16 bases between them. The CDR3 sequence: CATSSGGRGGNTEAFF. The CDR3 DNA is TGTGCCACCAGCAGTGGGGGCCGGGGGGGAAACACTGAAGCTTTCTTT.

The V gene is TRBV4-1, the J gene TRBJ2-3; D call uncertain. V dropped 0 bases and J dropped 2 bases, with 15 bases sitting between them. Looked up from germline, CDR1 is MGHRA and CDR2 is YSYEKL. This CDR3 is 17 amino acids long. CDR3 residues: CASSQEIRFDFTDTQYF. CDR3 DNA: TGCGCCAGCAGCCAAGAAATAAGGTTCGACTTCACAGATACGCAGTATTTT.

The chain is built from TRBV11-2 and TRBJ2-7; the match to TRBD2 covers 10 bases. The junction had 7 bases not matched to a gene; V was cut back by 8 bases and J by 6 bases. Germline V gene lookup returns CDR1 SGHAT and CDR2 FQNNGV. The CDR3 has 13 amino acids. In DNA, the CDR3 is TGTGCCAGCCAGGGGACTAGCGTACCCGAGCAGTACTTC. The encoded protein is CASQGTSVPEQYF.

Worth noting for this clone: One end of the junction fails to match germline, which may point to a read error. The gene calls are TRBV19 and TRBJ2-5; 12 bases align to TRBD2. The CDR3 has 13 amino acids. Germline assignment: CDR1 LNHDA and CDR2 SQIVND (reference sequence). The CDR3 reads CASSIVLAGGQDF. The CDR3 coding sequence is TGTGCCAGTAGTATAGTCCTAGCGGGAGGGCAAGACTTC.

The chain's CDR3 is CASSLFNTQPQHF. In nucleotides, the CDR3 is TGTGCCAGCAGCTTATTCAACACCCAGCCCCAGCATTTT. The chain carries TRBV7-2 and TRBJ1-5; D is ambiguous. This CDR3 comprises 13 residues. Germline V gene sequence: CDR1 SGHTA, CDR2 FQGNSA. V was clipped by 2 bases and J by 7 bases, with 9 bases between them.

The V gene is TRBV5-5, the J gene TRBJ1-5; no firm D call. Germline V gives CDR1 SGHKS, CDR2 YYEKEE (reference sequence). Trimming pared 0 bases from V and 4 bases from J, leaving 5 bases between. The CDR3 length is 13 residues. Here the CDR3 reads CASSLVYNQPQHF. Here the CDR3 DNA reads TGTGCCAGCAGCTTGGTATATAATCAGCCCCAGCATTTT.

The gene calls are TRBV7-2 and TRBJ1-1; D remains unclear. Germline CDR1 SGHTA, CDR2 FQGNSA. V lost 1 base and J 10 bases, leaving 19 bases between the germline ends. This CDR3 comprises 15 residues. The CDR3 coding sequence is TGTGCCAGCAGCTTAGGAGGGTTTGGGGAGGTAGGAGCTTTCTTT. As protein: CASSLGGFGEVGAFF.

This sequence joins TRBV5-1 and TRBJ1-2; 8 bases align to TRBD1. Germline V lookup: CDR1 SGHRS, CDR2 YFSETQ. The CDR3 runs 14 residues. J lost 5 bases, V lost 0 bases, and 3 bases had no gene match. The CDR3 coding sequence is TGCGCCAGCAGCTTGGTTGGACAGGGTTATGGCTACACCTTC. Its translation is CASSLVGQGYGYTF. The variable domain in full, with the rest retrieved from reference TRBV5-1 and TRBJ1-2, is KAGVTQTPRYLIKTRGQQVTLSCSPISGHRSVSWYQQTPGQGLQFLFEYFSETQRNKGNFPGRFSGRQFSNSRSEMNVSTLELGDSALYLCASSLVGQGYGYTFGSGTRLTVV.

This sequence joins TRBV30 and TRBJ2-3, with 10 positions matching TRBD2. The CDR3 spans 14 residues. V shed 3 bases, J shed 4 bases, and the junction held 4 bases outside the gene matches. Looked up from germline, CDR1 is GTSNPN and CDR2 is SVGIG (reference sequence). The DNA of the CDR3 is TGTGCCTGGAGAGGAGCGGGAGGGTCAGATACGCAGTATTTT. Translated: CAWRGAGGSDTQYF. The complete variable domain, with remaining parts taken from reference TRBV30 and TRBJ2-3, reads SQTIHQWPATLVQPVGSPLSLECTVEGTSNPNLYWYRQAAGRGLQLLFYSVGIGQISSEVPQNLSASRPQDRQFILSSKKLLLSDSGFYLCAWRGAGGSDTQYFGPGTRLTVL.

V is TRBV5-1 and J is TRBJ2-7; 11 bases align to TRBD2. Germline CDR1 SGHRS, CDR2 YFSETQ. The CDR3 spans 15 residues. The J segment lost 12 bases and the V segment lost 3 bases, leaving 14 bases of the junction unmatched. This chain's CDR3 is CASSSDQRTSGRWYF. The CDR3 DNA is TGCGCCAGCAGCTCGGATCAGAGAACTAGCGGGAGATGGTACTTC.

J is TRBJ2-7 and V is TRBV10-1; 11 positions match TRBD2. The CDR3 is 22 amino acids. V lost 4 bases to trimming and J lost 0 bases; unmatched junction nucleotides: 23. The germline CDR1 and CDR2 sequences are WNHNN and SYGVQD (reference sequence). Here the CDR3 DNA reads TGCGCCAGCAGTGGAACTCGGGGTGTCAGTCTAGCGGGAGGCACATTCTCCTACGAGCAGTACTTC. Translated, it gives CASSGTRGVSLAGGTFSYEQYF.

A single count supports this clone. The CDR3 region has the DNA TGTGCCAGCAGCAGACAGGTCCGGGGCACTGAAGCTTTCTTT. The encoded protein is CASSRQVRGTEAFF. The rearrangement joins TRBV7-2 to TRBJ1-1; D might be TRBD1 (6 bases). The CDR3 is made up of 14 amino acids. V lost 5 bases and J lost 4, with 14 bases in between. Germline loops: CDR1 SGHTA, CDR2 FQGNSA.

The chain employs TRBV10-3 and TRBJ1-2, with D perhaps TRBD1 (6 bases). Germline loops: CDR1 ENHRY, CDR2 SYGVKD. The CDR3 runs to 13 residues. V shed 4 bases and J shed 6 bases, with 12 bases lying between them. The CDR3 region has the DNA TGTGCCATCAGTGTAGGCCAGGGGAATGGCTACACCTTC. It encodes CAISVGQGNGYTF.

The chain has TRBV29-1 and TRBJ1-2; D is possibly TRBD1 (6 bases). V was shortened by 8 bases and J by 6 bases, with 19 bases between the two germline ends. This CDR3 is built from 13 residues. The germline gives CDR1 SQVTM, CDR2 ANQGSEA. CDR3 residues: CSLGGAQSHGYTF. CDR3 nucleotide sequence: TGCAGCTTGGGGGGGGCACAATCCCATGGCTACACCTTC.

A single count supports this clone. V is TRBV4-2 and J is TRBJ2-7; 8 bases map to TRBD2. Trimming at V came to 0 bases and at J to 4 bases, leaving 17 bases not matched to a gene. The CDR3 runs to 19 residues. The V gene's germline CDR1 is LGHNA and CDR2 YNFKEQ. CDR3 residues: CASSQERGSSGTRVYEQYF. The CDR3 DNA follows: TGTGCCAGCAGCCAAGAAAGGGGTTCATCCGGGACTAGAGTGTACGAGCAGTACTTC.

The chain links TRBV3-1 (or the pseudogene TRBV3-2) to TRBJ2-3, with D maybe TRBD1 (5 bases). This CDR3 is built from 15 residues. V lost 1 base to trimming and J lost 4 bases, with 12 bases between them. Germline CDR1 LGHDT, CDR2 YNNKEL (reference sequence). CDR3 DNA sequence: TGTGCCAGCAGCCAAGGTCGTCTAGGGGCAGATACGCAGTATTTT. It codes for CASSQGRLGADTQYF.

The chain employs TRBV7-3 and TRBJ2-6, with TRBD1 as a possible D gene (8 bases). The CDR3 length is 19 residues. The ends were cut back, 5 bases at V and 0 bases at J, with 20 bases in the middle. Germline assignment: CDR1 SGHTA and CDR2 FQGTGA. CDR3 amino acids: CASSNTGGAFSSGANVLTF. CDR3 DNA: TGTGCCAGCAGCAACACAGGGGGGGCCTTCAGCTCTGGGGCCAACGTCCTGACTTTC.

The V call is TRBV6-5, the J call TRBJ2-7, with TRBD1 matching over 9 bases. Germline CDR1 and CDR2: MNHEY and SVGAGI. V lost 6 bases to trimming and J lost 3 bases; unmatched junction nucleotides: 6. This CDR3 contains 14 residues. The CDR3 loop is CASSRGTGNYEQYF. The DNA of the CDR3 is TGTGCCAGCAGCCGCGGGACAGGGAACTACGAGCAGTACTTC.

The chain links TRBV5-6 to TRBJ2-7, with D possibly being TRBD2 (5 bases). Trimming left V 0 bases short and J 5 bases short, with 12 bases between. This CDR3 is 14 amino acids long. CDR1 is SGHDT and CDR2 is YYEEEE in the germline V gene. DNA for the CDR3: TGTGCCAGCAGCTTGGTGGGGTTTAGCGACGAGCAGTACTTC. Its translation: CASSLVGFSDEQYF.

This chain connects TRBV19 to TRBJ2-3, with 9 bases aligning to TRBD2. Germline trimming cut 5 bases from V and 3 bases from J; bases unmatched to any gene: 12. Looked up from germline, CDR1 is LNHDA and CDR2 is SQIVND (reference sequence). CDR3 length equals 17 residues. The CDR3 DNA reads TGTGCCAGTAGTGGCGGACTAGCGATCCCGGGAACAGATACGCAGTATTTT. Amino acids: CASSGGLAIPGTDTQYF.

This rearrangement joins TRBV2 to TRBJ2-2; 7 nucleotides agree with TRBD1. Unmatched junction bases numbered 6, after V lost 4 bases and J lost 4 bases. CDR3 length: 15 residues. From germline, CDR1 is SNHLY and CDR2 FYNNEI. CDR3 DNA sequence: TGTGCCAGCAGTGGACAGGGTTACGGCACCGGGGAGCTGTTTTTT. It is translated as CASSGQGYGTGELFF. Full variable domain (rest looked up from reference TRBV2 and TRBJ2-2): EPEVTQTPSHQVTQMGQEVILRCVPISNHLYFYWYRQILGQKVEFLVSFYNNEISEKSEIFDDQFSVERPDGSNFTLKIRSTKLEDSAMYFCASSGQGYGTGELFFGEGSRLTVL.

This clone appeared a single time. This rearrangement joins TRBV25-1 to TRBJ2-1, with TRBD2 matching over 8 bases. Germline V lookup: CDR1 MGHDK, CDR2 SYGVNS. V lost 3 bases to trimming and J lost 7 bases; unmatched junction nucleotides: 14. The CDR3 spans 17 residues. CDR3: CASSETIKAGVGNEQFF. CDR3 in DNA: TGTGCCAGCAGTGAGACCATTAAAGCGGGAGTAGGGAATGAGCAGTTCTTC.

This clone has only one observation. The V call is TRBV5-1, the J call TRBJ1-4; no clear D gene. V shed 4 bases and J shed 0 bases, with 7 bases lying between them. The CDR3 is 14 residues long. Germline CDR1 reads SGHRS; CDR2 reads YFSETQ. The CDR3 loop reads CASSPLATNEKLFF. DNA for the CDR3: TGCGCCAGCAGCCCCTTAGCAACTAATGAAAAACTGTTTTTT. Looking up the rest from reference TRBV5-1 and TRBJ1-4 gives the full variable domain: KAGVTQTPRYLIKTRGQQVTLSCSPISGHRSVSWYQQTPGQGLQFLFEYFSETQRNKGNFPGRFSGRQFSNSRSEMNVSTLELGDSALYLCASSPLATNEKLFFGSGTQLSVL.

The CDR3 nucleotides read TGCGCCTCCGCAGCGGGAGGAGTCGGTGAGCAGTTCTTC. Translation: CASAAGGVGEQFF. The chain couples TRBV10-1 to TRBJ2-1, with 9 positions matching TRBD2. Germline CDR1 reads WNHNN; CDR2 reads SYGVQD (reference sequence). CDR3 length: 13 residues. Trimming at V came to 11 bases and at J to 9 bases, leaving 11 bases not matched to a gene.

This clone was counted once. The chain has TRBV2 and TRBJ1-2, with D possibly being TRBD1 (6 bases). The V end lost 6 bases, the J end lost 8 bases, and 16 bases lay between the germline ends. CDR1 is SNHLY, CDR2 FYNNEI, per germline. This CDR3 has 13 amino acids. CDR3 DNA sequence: TGTGCCAGCAGATACAGGGTGGGGTTCGGCTACACCTTC. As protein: CASRYRVGFGYTF. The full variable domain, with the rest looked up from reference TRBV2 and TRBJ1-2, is EPEVTQTPSHQVTQMGQEVILRCVPISNHLYFYWYRQILGQKVEFLVSFYNNEISEKSEIFDDQFSVERPDGSNFTLKIRSTKLEDSAMYFCASRYRVGFGYTFGSGTRLTVV.